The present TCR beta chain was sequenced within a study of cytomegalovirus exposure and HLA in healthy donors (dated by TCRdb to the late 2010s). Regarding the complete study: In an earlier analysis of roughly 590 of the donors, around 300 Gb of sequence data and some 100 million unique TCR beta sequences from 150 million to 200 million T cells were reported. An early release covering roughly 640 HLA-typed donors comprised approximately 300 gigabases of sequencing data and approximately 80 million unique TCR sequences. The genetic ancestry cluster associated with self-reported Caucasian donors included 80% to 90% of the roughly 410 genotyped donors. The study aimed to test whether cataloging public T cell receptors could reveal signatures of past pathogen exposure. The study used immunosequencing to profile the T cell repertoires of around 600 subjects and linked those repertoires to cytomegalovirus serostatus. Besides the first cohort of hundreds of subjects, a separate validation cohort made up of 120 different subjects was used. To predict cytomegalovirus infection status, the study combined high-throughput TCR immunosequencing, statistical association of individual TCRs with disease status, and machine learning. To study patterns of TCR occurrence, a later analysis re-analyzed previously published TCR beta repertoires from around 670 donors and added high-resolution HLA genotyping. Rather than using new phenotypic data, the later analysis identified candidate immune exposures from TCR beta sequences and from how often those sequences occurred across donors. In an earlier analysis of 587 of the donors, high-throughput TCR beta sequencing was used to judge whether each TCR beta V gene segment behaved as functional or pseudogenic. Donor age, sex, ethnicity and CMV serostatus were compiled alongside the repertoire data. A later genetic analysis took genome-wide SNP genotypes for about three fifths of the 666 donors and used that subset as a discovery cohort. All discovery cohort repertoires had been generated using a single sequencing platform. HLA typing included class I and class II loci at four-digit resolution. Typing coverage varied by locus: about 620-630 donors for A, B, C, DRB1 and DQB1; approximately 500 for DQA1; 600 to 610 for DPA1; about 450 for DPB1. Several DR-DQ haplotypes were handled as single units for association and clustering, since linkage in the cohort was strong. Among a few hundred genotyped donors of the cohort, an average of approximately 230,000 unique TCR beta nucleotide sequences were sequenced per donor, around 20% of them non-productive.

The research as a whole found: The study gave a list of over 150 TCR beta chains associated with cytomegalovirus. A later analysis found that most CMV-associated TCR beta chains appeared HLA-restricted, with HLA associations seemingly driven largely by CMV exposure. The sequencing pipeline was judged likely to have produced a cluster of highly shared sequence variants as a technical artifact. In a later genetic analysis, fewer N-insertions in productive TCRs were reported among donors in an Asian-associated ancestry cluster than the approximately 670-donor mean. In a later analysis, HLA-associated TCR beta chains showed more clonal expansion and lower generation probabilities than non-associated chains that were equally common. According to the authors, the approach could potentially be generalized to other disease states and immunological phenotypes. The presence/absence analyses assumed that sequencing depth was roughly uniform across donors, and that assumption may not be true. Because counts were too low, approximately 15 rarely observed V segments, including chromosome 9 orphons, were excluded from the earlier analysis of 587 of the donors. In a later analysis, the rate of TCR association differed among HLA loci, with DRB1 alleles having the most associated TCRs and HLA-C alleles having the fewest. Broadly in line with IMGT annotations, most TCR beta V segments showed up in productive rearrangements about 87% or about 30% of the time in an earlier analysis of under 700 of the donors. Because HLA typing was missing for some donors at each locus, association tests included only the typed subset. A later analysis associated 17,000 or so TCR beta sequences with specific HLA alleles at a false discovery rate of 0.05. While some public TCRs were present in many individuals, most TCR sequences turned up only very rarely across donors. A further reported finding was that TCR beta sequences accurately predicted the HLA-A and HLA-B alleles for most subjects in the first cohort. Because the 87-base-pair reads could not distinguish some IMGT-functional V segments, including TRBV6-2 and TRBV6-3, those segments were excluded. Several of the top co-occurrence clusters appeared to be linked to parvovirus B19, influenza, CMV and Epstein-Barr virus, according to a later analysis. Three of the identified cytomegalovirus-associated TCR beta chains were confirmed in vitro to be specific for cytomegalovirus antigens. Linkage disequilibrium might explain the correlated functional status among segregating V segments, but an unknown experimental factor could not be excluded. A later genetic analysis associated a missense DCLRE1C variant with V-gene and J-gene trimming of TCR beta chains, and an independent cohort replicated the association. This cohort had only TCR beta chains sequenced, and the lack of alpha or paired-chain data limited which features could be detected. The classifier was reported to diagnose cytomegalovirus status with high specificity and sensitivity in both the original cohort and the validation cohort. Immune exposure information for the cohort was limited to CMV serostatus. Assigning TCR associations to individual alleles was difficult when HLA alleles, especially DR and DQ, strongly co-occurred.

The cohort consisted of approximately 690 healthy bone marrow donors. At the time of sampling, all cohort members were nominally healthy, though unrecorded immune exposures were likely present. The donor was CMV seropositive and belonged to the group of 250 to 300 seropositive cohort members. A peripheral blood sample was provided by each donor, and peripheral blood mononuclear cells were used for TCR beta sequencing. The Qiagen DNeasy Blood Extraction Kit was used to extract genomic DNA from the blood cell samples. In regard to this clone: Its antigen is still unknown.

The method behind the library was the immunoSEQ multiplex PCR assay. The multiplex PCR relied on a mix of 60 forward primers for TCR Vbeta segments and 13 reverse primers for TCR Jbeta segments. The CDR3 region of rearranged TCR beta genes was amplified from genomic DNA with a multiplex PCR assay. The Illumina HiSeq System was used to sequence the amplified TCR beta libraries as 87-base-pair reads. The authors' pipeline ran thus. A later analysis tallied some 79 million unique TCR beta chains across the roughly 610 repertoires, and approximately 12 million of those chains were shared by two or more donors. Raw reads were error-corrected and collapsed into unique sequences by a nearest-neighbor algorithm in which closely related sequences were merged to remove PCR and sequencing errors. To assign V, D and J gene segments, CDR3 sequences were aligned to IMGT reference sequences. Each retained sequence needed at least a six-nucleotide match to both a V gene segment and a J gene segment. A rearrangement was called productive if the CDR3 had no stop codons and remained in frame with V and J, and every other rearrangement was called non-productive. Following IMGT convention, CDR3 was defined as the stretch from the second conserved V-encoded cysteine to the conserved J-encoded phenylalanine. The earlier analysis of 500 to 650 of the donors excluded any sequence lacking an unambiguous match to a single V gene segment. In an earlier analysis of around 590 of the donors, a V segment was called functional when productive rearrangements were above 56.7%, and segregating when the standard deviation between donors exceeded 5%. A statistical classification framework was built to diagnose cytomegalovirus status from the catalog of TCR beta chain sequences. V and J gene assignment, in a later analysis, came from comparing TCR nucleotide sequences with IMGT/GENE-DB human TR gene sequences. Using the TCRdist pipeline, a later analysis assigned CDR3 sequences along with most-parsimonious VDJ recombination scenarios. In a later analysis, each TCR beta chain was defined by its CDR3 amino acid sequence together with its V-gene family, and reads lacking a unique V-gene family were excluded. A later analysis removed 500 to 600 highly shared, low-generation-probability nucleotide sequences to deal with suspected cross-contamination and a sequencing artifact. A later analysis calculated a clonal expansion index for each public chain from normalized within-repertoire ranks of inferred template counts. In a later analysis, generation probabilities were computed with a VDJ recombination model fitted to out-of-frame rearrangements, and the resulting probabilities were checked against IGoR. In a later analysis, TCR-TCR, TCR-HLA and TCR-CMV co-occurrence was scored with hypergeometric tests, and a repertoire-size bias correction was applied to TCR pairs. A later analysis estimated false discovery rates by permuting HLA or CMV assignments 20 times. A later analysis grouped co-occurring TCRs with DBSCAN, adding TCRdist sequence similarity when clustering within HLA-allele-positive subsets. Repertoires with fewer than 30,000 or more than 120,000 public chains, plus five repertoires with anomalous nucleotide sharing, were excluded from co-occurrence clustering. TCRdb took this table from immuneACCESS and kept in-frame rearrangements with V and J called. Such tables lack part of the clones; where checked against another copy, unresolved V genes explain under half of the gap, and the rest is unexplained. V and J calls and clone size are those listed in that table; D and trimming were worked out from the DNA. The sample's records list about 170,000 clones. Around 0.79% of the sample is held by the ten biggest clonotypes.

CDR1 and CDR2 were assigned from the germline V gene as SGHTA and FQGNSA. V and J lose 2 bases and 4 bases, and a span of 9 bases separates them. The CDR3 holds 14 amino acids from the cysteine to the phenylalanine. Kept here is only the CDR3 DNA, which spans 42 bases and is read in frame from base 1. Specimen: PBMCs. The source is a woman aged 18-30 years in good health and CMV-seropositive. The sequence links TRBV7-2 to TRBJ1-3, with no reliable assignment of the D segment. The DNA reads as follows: TGTGCCAGCAGCTTAACCGCGGTCGGAAACACCATATATTTT. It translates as CASSLTAVGNTIYF.